This is a list of T cell receptor beta chains from one sample in a study of human T cells and chemical hapten exposure. TCRdb reprocessed the RACE reads with MiXCR, giving one entry per CDR3 protein. The sample includes some 93,000 distinct CDR3 sequences, approximately 9.7% of them seen just once. Sequenced input: whole blood. These receptors all stem from a female donor in good health. Some clones in this sample may be carry-over from other donors' samples. CDR3s include the opening cysteine and the closing phenylalanine or tryptophan. Fields, in order: D gene, J gene, V gene, clone size, CDR3 protein, CDR3 DNA. D genes are given only for firm matches. For some rows the clone size is stated as once, few or many, or as a class when expanded; others skip it.

NA TRBJ1-1 TRBV20-1 few CSARIGQYLNTEAFF TGCAGTGCTAGAATAGGGCAGTACCTGAACACTGAAGCTTTCTTT
NA TRBJ1-2 TRBV12-3/TRBV12-4 NA CASSSRGGARSYGYTF TGTGCCAGCAGTTCCCGGGGGGGGGCGAGGAGCTATGGCTACACCTTC
NA TRBJ2-7 TRBV20-1 few CSASGGSYEQYF TGCAGTGCTAGCGGGGGAAGTTACGAGCAGTACTTC
NA TRBJ1-2 TRBV7-9 many CASSLASGYGYTF TGTGCCAGCAGCTTAGCCAGCGGCTATGGCTACACCTTC
TRBD1 TRBJ1-5 TRBV28 many CASIGGGGQPQHF TGTGCCAGCATAGGAGGGGGCGGTCAGCCCCAGCATTTT
TRBD1 TRBJ1-1 TRBV28 NA CASSPRTGSLKEAFF TGTGCCAGCAGTCCTCGGACAGGGTCGTTAAAGGAAGCTTTCTTT
NA TRBJ1-5 TRBV28 few CASSLSEGGSNQPQHF TGTGCCAGCAGTTTATCAGAAGGGGGAAGCAATCAGCCCCAGCATTTT
TRBD2 TRBJ2-3 TRBV12-3/TRBV12-4 many CASSPFAGVGTDTQYF TGTGCCAGCAGTCCCTTCGCGGGAGTAGGCACAGATACGCAGTATTTT
TRBD1 TRBJ1-2 TRBV5-4 NA CASSFPESEGAGYGYTF TGTGCCAGCAGCTTCCCGGAGTCTGAGGGGGCAGGCTATGGCTACACCTTC
NA TRBJ1-3 TRBV11-2 few CASSLRDGRTIYF TGTGCCAGCAGCTTACGGGACGGACGCACCATATATTTT
NA TRBJ2-3 TRBV30 NA CAWNPNTETDTQYF TGTGCCTGGAATCCGAATACGGAGACAGATACGCAGTATTTT
NA TRBJ2-3 TRBV27 NA CASSLLQGTDTQYF TGTGCCAGCAGTTTACTACAGGGCACAGATACGCAGTATTTT
NA TRBJ2-7 TRBV5-1 few CASSLTSSDYEQYF TGCGCCAGCAGCTTAACTAGTTCCGACTACGAGCAGTACTTC
NA TRBJ2-4 TRBV19 few CATKDWNYKNIQYF TGTGCCACAAAGGACTGGAACTACAAAAACATTCAGTACTTC
NA TRBJ1-3 TRBV6-6 NA CASSLQGSSGNTIYF TGTGCCAGCAGTCTTCAGGGTAGCTCTGGAAACACCATATATTTT
TRBD1 TRBJ2-1 TRBV20-1 NA CSARPPGTGGGGYNEQFF TGCAGTGCTAGACCGCCCGGGACAGGGGGCGGTGGCTACAATGAGCAGTTCTTC
TRBD2 TRBJ2-7 TRBV12-3/TRBV12-4 many CASSMRLALTREQYF TGTGCCAGCAGTATGCGACTAGCGCTTACCCGGGAGCAGTACTTC
NA TRBJ2-7 TRBV27 medium-sized CASSPGQVQGNEQYF TGTGCCAGCAGTCCGGGCCAGGTACAGGGCAACGAGCAGTACTTC
NA TRBJ2-6 TRBV6-2/TRBV6-3 many CASSWSWANVLTF TGTGCCAGCAGCTGGAGCTGGGCCAACGTCCTGACTTTC
TRBD2 TRBJ2-7 TRBV27 many CASSAGLAAEQYF TGTGCCAGCAGTGCGGGACTAGCGGCCGAGCAGTACTTC
NA TRBJ2-2 TRBV24-1 many CATNDRTGELFF TGTGCCACCAATGACCGTACCGGGGAGCTGTTTTTT
TRBD2 TRBJ2-1 TRBV12-3/TRBV12-4 many CASSRRLAATGGWGEQFF TGTGCCAGCAGTAGGAGACTAGCGGCAACCGGGGGATGGGGGGAGCAGTTCTTC
TRBD1 TRBJ1-5 TRBV25-1 many CASGGTGNNNQPQHF TGTGCCAGCGGGGGGACAGGGAATAACAATCAGCCCCAGCATTTT
NA TRBJ2-7 TRBV21-1 NA CASRESAGGNAYEQYF TGTGCCAGCCGGGAGTCGGCGGGAGGGAACGCCTACGAGCAGTACTTC
NA TRBJ2-1 TRBV29-1 few CSVEDRKFYNEQFF TGCAGCGTCGAGGACAGAAAGTTTTACAATGAGCAGTTCTTC
NA TRBJ1-6 TRBV18 many CASSPRTESPLHF TGTGCCAGCTCACCCCGGACAGAATCACCCCTCCACTTT
NA TRBJ2-1 TRBV20-1 many CSASDRISYNEQFF TGCAGTGCTAGTGACAGGATCTCCTACAATGAGCAGTTCTTC
NA TRBJ2-5 TRBV14 many CASSPPRCQETQYF TGTGCCAGCAGTCCCCCCAGATGCCAAGAGACCCAGTACTTC
TRBD2 TRBJ2-1 TRBV2 NA CASSPPLRKIAGDEQFF TGTGCCAGCAGCCCACCTCTGAGGAAAATAGCGGGCGATGAGCAGTTCTTC
TRBD2 TRBJ2-2 TRBV2 many CASCSGLAGPDGELFF TGTGCCAGCTGCTCGGGACTAGCGGGACCTGACGGGGAGCTGTTTTTT
NA TRBJ1-6 TRBV20-1 NA CSARRDTGGSPLHF TGCAGTGCTAGACGGGATACGGGGGGTTCACCCCTCCACTTT
NA TRBJ1-5 TRBV2 few CASSTNRDQPQHF TGTGCCAGCAGCACGAACCGGGATCAGCCCCAGCATTTT
NA TRBJ2-3 TRBV7-6 NA CASSPGPSSTDTQYF TGTGCCAGCAGCCCGGGACCGTCTAGCACAGATACGCAGTATTTT
NA TRBJ2-1 TRBV6-6 NA CASSIGTPSSYNEQFF TGTGCCAGCAGTATCGGGACTCCAAGCTCCTACAATGAGCAGTTCTTC
TRBD1 TRBJ1-2 TRBV4-1 many CASSQVGVGTGTYGYTF TGCGCCAGCAGCCAAGTCGGTGTAGGGACAGGGACCTATGGCTACACCTTC
NA TRBJ1-2 TRBV25-1 few CASSERYYGYTF TGTGCCAGCAGTGAAAGATACTATGGCTACACCTTC
NA TRBJ2-5 TRBV2 NA CASHPSRVETQYF TGTGCCAGCCACCCGAGCAGGGTGGAGACCCAGTACTTC
NA TRBJ1-2 TRBV10-3 many CAIHPGQGDHGYTF TGTGCCATCCATCCAGGTCAGGGAGACCATGGCTACACCTTC
TRBD1 TRBJ2-7 TRBV28 NA CASRGTGNPREQYF TGTGCCAGCAGAGGGACAGGGAACCCTCGAGAGCAGTACTTC
NA TRBJ2-3 TRBV7-2 few CASSPVGGLHTQYF TGTGCCAGCAGCCCCGTTGGCGGGCTACATACGCAGTATTTT
NA TRBJ2-4 TRBV28 NA CASSGGGSGKNIQYF TGTGCCAGCAGTGGGGGGGGCTCGGGCAAAAACATTCAGTACTTC
NA TRBJ2-3 TRBV7-9 NA CASTPPGGGPDTQYF TGTGCCAGCACCCCCCCGGGGGGCGGCCCAGATACGCAGTATTTT
NA TRBJ2-7 TRBV7-9 few CASSLGVGPYEQYF TGTGCCAGCAGCTTAGGGGTAGGGCCCTACGAGCAGTACTTC
NA TRBJ1-6 TRBV11-2 many CASSLNEGLHF TGTGCCAGCAGCTTAAACGAAGGACTCCACTTT
NA TRBJ1-1 TRBV20-1 few CSARAGRGWGESTEAFF TGCAGTGCTAGAGCTGGCCGGGGGTGGGGGGAGAGCACTGAAGCTTTCTTT
TRBD2 TRBJ2-5 TRBV3-1 few CASSQGPGLAGDETQYF TGTGCCAGCAGCCAAGGCCCGGGACTAGCGGGAGATGAGACCCAGTACTTC
TRBD1 TRBJ1-3 TRBV28 NA CASIMGQFSGNTIYF TGTGCCAGCATAATGGGACAGTTCTCTGGAAACACCATATATTTT
NA TRBJ2-3 TRBV28 many CASSPAHTQYF TGTGCCAGCAGTCCCGCCCATACGCAGTATTTT
NA TRBJ2-7 TRBV4-1 NA CASSRGELGEQYF TGCGCCAGCAGCCGCGGGGAACTGGGCGAGCAGTACTTC
NA TRBJ1-4 TRBV12-3/TRBV12-4 NA CASSREPGDEKLFF TGTGCCAGCAGCCGCGAACCAGGGGATGAAAAACTGTTTTTT
NA TRBJ2-7 TRBV20-1 NA CSARDIGKGDNEQYF TGCAGTGCTAGAGATATAGGGAAAGGGGATAACGAGCAGTACTTC
NA TRBJ2-3 TRBV12-3/TRBV12-4 few CASSSQGYTDTQYF TGTGCCAGCAGTTCACAGGGATACACAGATACGCAGTATTTT
TRBD2 TRBJ2-5 TRBV2 few CASSDSLAGEETQYF TGTGCCAGCAGTGATTCACTAGCGGGAGAAGAGACCCAGTACTTC
NA TRBJ1-2 TRBV5-1 many CASSLSEGFNYGYTF TGCGCCAGCAGCTTGAGTGAGGGTTTTAACTATGGCTACACCTTC